Shown below are 28 T cell receptor beta chains from a single sample sequenced in a study of shared clonotypes between healthy human individuals. Sequencing was performed with immunoSEQ multiplex PCR; in TCRdb, only in-frame clones are kept and a portion is missing. This table has a few million clones, 85% to 95% appearing once. The sequencing sample was made of naive CD4+ T cells sorted from blood. Documented subset: CD45RA+ positively selected. These receptors came from a man aged 18 to 29 in good health.

Only one count was recorded for this clone. This chain links TRBV7-9 with TRBJ1-1; D ambiguous. V lost 4 bases to trimming and J lost 1 base, with 7 bases between them. The length of the CDR3 is 13 residues. Per germline, CDR1 SEHNR and CDR2 FQNEAQ (reference sequence). The CDR3 nucleotides are TGTGCCAGCAGCTACGACGGGAACACTGAAGCTTTCTTT. This translates into CASSYDGNTEAFF.

Note on this clone: The same CDR3 is also encoded by other DNA sequences in this sample. This chain connects TRBV7-9 to TRBJ1-5; the D gene is possibly TRBD1 (5 bases). The germline V gene encodes CDR1 SEHNR and CDR2 FQNEAQ (reference sequence). The CDR3 has 14 residues. The germline V and J ends were trimmed by 0 bases and 2 bases, with 5 bases remaining between them. CDR3 nucleotide sequence: TGTGCCAGCAGCTTAGCGGGGGGCAATCAGCCCCAGCATTTT. It specifies CASSLAGGNQPQHF.

The chain combines TRBV28 with TRBJ2-7, with 9 bases fitting TRBD1. V shed 6 bases and J 3 bases; nucleotides not matched to a gene: 9. The germline gives CDR1 MDHEN, CDR2 SYDVKM. The CDR3 has 15 amino acids. The CDR3 spells CASRPGDRENYEQYF. CDR3 DNA: TGTGCCAGCAGGCCCGGGGACAGGGAAAACTACGAGCAGTACTTC.

This clone was observed a single time. The same CDR3 is also encoded by other DNA sequences in this sample. This sequence joins TRBV5-6 and TRBJ2-5; D is uncertain. Germline-derived CDR1 and CDR2 are SGHDT and YYEEEE. The V end was cut by 2 bases, the J end by 4 bases, with 3 bases between. CDR3 length equals 11 residues. The CDR3 loop is CASSFRETQYF. The CDR3 DNA is TGTGCCAGCAGCTTTAGAGAGACCCAGTACTTC. Together with reference TRBV5-6 and TRBJ2-5, the CDR3 gives the full variable domain: DAGVTQSPTHLIKTRGQQVTLRCSPKSGHDTVSWYQQALGQGPQFIFQYYEEEERQRGNFPDRFSGHQFPNYSSELNVNALLLGDSALYLCASSFRETQYFGPGTRLLVL.

About this clone itself: One junction end disagrees with the germline gene, perhaps due to a read error. The chain links TRBV28 to TRBJ1-1; D gene uncertain. CDR1 and CDR2 (germline): MDHEN, SYDVKM. The CDR3 loop spans 8 amino acids. Written as DNA, the CDR3 is TGCTTGAACACTGAAGCTTTCTTT. It codes for CLNTEAFF.

The CDR3 is CASSRYTGYEKLFF. The CDR3, as DNA: TGTGCCAGCAGCCGCTACACAGGGTACGAAAAACTGTTTTTT. The V and J genes are TRBV7-9 and TRBJ1-4; TRBD1 is a possible D gene (6 bases). This CDR3 spans 14 amino acids. The V end lost 5 bases, the J end lost 8 bases, and 15 bases lay between the germline ends. From germline, CDR1 is SEHNR and CDR2 FQNEAQ (reference sequence).

The chain joins TRBV28 to TRBJ1-6, with 7 bases identical to TRBD1. In germline, CDR1 is MDHEN, CDR2 SYDVKM. V gave up 7 bases and J gave up 6 bases; unmatched junction bases: 6. The CDR3 is made up of 14 amino acids. CDR3 DNA: TGTGCCAGCAACGAAGGGACAGTTAATTCACCCCTCCACTTT. Translation: CASNEGTVNSPLHF.

On this clone: The sample contains more than one DNA sequence encoding this CDR3. The J gene is TRBJ1-4, the V gene TRBV5-1; D is unresolved. This CDR3 is built from 15 residues. The germline V and J ends were trimmed by 0 bases and 3 bases, with 9 bases remaining between them. Germline V lookup: CDR1 SGHRS, CDR2 YFSETQ. CDR3 amino acids: CASSLGGSSNEKLFF. As DNA, the CDR3 is TGCGCCAGCAGCTTGGGAGGGTCTTCTAATGAAAAACTGTTTTTT.

This clone was seen a few times. The chain uses TRBV6-1 and TRBJ1-1, with D tentatively TRBD1 (6 bases). Germline V lookup: CDR1 MNHNS, CDR2 SASEGT. The length of the CDR3 is 14 residues. V gave up 6 bases and J gave up 1 base, with 12 bases separating them. CDR3 in DNA: TGTGCCAGCAGGCCGGGACAATGGAACACTGAAGCTTTCTTT. It codes for CASRPGQWNTEAFF.

This rearrangement joins TRBV30 to TRBJ2-2; 7 bases line up with TRBD2. CDR3 length equals 14 residues. CDR1 is GTSNPN, CDR2 SVGIG, per germline (reference sequence). The junction had 7 bases not matched to a gene; V was cut back by 4 bases and J by 5 bases. The CDR3 loop is CAWTPGGKTGELFF. The CDR3, as DNA: TGTGCCTGGACACCGGGGGGAAAAACCGGGGAGCTGTTTTTT.

Regarding this clone: Within the sample, other DNA sequences also encode this same CDR3. The chain uses TRBV11-2 and TRBJ1-1, with 8 bases identical to TRBD1. The CDR3 covers 15 residues. The germline V gene has CDR1 SGHAT and CDR2 FQNNGV. The V gene end was trimmed by 5 bases and the J gene end by 4 bases; junction bases not matched to a gene: 9. CDR3 in amino acids: CASSPRQGAGTEAFF. CDR3 in DNA: TGTGCCAGCAGCCCTCGGCAGGGGGCGGGCACTGAAGCTTTCTTT.

This clone was counted between two and nine times. The chain combines TRBV19 with TRBJ1-1, with D possibly being TRBD1 (5 bases). V lost 6 bases and J lost 1, with 12 bases in between. CDR3 size: 14 residues. CDR1 is LNHDA, CDR2 SQIVND, per germline (reference sequence). For the CDR3, the DNA is TGTGCCAGTAGGTTTCGACAGACGAACACTGAAGCTTTCTTT. It translates to CASRFRQTNTEAFF.

The chain combines TRBV5-6 with TRBJ1-1; 10 bases align to TRBD1. The CDR3 extends over 13 amino acids. V trimming: 5 bases; J trimming: 4 bases; junction bases outside the gene matches: 2. The germline CDR1 and CDR2 sequences are SGHDT and YYEEEE. CDR3 protein: CASSRDRGTEAFF. CDR3 nucleotides: TGTGCCAGCAGTAGGGACAGGGGCACTGAAGCTTTCTTT.

The chain couples TRBV7-9 to TRBJ2-2; maybe TRBD2 (6 bases). Trimming pared 4 bases from V and 1 base from J, leaving 19 bases between. Looked up from germline, CDR1 is SEHNR and CDR2 is FQNEAQ (reference sequence). CDR3 length: 18 residues. The CDR3 region has the DNA TGTGCCAGCAGCTCTTACGGGGGTGGATCTATGAACACCGGGGAGCTGTTTTTT. Its protein product is CASSSYGGGSMNTGELFF.

V is TRBV11-2 and J is TRBJ2-2, with unresolved D. Between the trimmed V and J ends, which lost 4 bases and 6 bases, there was a span of 6 bases. Per germline, CDR1 SGHAT and CDR2 FQNNGV. The CDR3 extends over 12 amino acids. CDR3 residues: CASSSSAGELFF. CDR3 coding DNA: TGTGCCAGCAGCTCATCAGCCGGGGAGCTGTTTTTT.

The V gene is TRBV2, the J gene TRBJ2-5, with unresolved D. V was clipped by 6 bases and J by 9 bases, with 11 bases between them. From germline, CDR1 is SNHLY and CDR2 FYNNEI. The CDR3 loop spans 11 amino acids. DNA of the CDR3: TGTGCCAGCAGGATGGACCGTCCCCAGTACTTC. It codes for CASRMDRPQYF. The complete variable domain, with remaining parts taken from reference TRBV2 and TRBJ2-5, reads EPEVTQTPSHQVTQMGQEVILRCVPISNHLYFYWYRQILGQKVEFLVSFYNNEISEKSEIFDDQFSVERPDGSNFTLKIRSTKLEDSAMYFCASRMDRPQYFGPGTRLLVL.

V and J are TRBV6-6 and TRBJ2-5, with 9 bases fitting TRBD1. CDR3 size: 13 residues. Germline CDR1 is MNHNY and CDR2 is SVGAGI (reference sequence). The junction had 5 bases not matched to a gene; V was cut back by 4 bases and J by 8 bases. Here the CDR3 reads CASSCRTGVTQYF. The CDR3 DNA follows: TGTGCCAGCAGTTGCAGGACAGGGGTCACCCAGTACTTC.

The chain joins TRBV10-3 to TRBJ1-1; D is undetermined. V lost 8 bases and J lost 6, with 13 bases in between. The CDR3 loop spans 12 amino acids. The germline V gene encodes CDR1 ENHRY and CDR2 SYGVKD. The DNA of the CDR3 is TGTGCCATCTCTAAGTCGGACGCTGAAGCTTTCTTT. Protein product: CAISKSDAEAFF.

The chain uses TRBV5-6 and TRBJ2-3; D call uncertain. Germline CDR1 and CDR2: SGHDT and YYEEEE. Trimming left V 3 bases short and J 0 bases short, with 5 bases between. The CDR3 consists of 13 residues. As DNA, the CDR3 is TGTGCCAGCAGCTACGGGAGCACAGATACGCAGTATTTT. Encoded protein: CASSYGSTDTQYF.

The chain joins TRBV21-1 to TRBJ2-5; the table calls TRBD1, which could not be checked here. TRBV21-1 is shown as a pseudogene. The CDR3 covers 16 residues. The CDR3 bases are TGTGCCAGCAGCCCGCGTCTCGGGGCAGGGGAAGAGACCCAGTACTTC. This encodes CASSPRLGAGEETQYF.

This chain joins TRBV6-1 and TRBJ2-7, with TRBD2 as a possible D gene (7 bases). CDR1 MNHNS and CDR2 SASEGT come from the germline V gene. CDR3 length: 13 residues. V lost 6 bases to trimming and J lost 2 bases, with 11 bases between them. This CDR3 reads CASRQGGAYEQYF. The CDR3 DNA reads TGTGCCAGCAGGCAAGGGGGGGCCTACGAGCAGTACTTC.

J is TRBJ2-5 and V is TRBV7-9, with 8 bases matching TRBD1. The DNA end lines up better with TRBJ2-7; the J call may be wrong. The CDR3 contains 17 residues. CDR1 and CDR2 from the germline V gene are SEHNR and FQNEAQ (reference sequence). Here the CDR3 DNA reads TGTGCCAGCAGCCCTAGGGGGTCGGCAGGGGGCCGGAACGAGCAGTACTTC. This gives the protein CASSPRGSAGGRNEQYF.

The chain links TRBV7-9 to TRBJ2-3; a weak D match, TRBD1 (5 bases). The CDR3 is made up of 16 amino acids. V gave up 6 bases and J gave up 0 bases, with 16 bases separating them. From germline, CDR1 is SEHNR and CDR2 FQNEAQ (reference sequence). The CDR3 coding sequence is TGTGCCAGCAGTCCCTTGCAGGGCACTAGCACAGATACGCAGTATTTT. This sequence encodes CASSPLQGTSTDTQYF.

The CDR3 DNA is TGTGCCAGTGGCTCGGGACAGGGCACTTCACCCCTCCACTTT. This gives the protein CASGSGQGTSPLHF. This chain links TRBV19 with TRBJ1-6; 9 bases match TRBD1. In germline, CDR1 is LNHDA, CDR2 SQIVND (reference sequence). Trimming cost V 8 bases and J 9 bases; bases outside gene matches: 8. There are 14 residues in the CDR3. Drawing the rest from reference TRBV19 and TRBJ1-6, the complete variable domain is DGGITQSPKYLFRKEGQNVTLSCEQNLNHDAMYWYRQDPGQGLRLIYYSQIVNDFQKGDIAEGYSVSREKKESFPLTVTSAQKNPTAFYLCASGSGQGTSPLHFGNGTRLTVT.

The rearrangement links TRBV29-1 to TRBJ1-4, with unresolved D. V was trimmed by 6 bases and J by 8 bases, leaving 10 bases between them. From germline, CDR1 is SQVTM and CDR2 ANQGSEA. This CDR3 contains 11 residues. The CDR3 DNA follows: TGCAGCGTCGCAGAGGTGGAAAAACTGTTTTTT. It specifies CSVAEVEKLFF.

As regards this clone: One end of the junction is discordant with germline, which a read error may explain. The chain uses TRBV6-4 and TRBJ2-7; the match to TRBD2 covers 12 bases. This CDR3 region has 12 residues. The germline CDR1 and CDR2 sequences are MRHNA and SNTAGT. CDR3 protein: CASSDTSGRFNF. CDR3 coding DNA: TGTGCCAGCAGTGACACTAGCGGGAGGTTTAACTTC.

Notes on this clone: Different DNA sequences within this sample yield the same CDR3. The chain is built from TRBV5-1 and TRBJ1-4, with 9 bases identical to TRBD1. The CDR3 contains 14 residues. Germline V lookup: CDR1 SGHRS, CDR2 YFSETQ. V lost 4 bases to trimming and J lost 5 bases; unmatched junction nucleotides: 3. CDR3 in amino acids: CASSPGQGNEKLFF. DNA for the CDR3: TGCGCCAGCAGCCCCGGACAGGGGAATGAAAAACTGTTTTTT.

The chain employs TRBV28 and TRBJ2-7; 8 positions match TRBD1. V shed 3 bases, J shed 4 bases, and the junction held 5 bases outside the gene matches. Germline V gene lookup returns CDR1 MDHEN and CDR2 SYDVKM. This CDR3 has 14 amino acids. CDR3 loop: CASSFSGGLYEQYF. DNA of the CDR3: TGTGCCAGCAGTTTCTCAGGGGGCCTGTACGAGCAGTACTTC.